This TCR beta chain appears in the sequencing data of a study of blood T cell repertoires in COVID-19. Study details: COVID-19 samples collected from the United States, Italy and Spain covered acute and convalescent phases.

As originally analysed: The assay estimated nucleated cells by amplifying reference gene primers. Profiling relied on immunoSEQ multiplex PCR, and the TCRdb table lists in-frame clones only, not all of them. V, J and clone size are taken as reported in that table, and D and trimming were inferred from the DNA itself. The data show about 330,000 clones, 87% seen once. Seattle patients were enrolled while actively infected and followed longitudinally. The CDR3 consists of 13 residues. This rearrangement joins TRBV21-1 to TRBJ1-2. TRBV21-1 is given as a pseudogene. The sample comprised peripheral blood. The TCR comes from a man aged 30 to 39 with COVID-19, enrolled during active disease. The CDR3 nucleotides read TGTGCCAGCAGCAAAGCTAGAGGGAGGGGAGGGATATTC. Its protein is CASSKARGRGGIF.